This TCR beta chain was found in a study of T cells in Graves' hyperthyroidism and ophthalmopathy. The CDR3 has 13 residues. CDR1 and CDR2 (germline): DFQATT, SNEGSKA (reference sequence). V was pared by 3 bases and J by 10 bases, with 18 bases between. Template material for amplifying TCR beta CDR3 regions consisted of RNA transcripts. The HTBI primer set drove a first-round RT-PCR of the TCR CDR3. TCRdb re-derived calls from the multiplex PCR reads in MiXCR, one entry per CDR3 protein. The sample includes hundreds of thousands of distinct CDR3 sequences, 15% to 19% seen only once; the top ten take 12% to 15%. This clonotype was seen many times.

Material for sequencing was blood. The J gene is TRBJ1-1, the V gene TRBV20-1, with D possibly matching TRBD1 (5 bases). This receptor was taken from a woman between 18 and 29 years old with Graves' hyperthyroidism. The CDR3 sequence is CSASRESGSSAFF. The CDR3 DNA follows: TGCAGTGCTAGCAGGGAATCTGGGTCCTCAGCTTTCTTT.